A single sample gave rise to the 11 T cell receptor beta chains below, sequenced in a study of T cell responses to AZD1222 COVID-19 vaccine. The data were produced by immunoSEQ multiplex PCR, yet TCRdb's version contains in-frame clones alone and is incomplete. The sample includes 200,000 or so clones, approximately 94% of them seen just once. The sequences come from peripheral blood, collected on day 0 of MenACWY control vaccination. The receptor set was obtained from an adult in good health.

V gene TRBV4-1 combines with J gene TRBJ2-5; weak D call: TRBD2 (5 bases). V lost 1 base, J lost 4 bases, and 13 bases lay in between. The germline V gene has CDR1 MGHRA and CDR2 YSYEKL. The CDR3 totals 15 residues. CDR3 amino acids: CASSQGSQRAETQYF. CDR3 DNA: TGCGCCAGCAGCCAAGGGTCCCAGAGGGCAGAGACCCAGTACTTC.

The rearrangement joins TRBV7-2 to TRBJ1-3; D ambiguous. Trimming removed 1 base at V and 0 bases at J, with 10 bases between. CDR3 length: 16 amino acids. Per germline, CDR1 SGHTA and CDR2 FQGNSA. The DNA of the CDR3 is TGTGCCAGCAGCTTAGGCTCTCTGAGCTCTGGAAACACCATATATTTT. As protein: CASSLGSLSSGNTIYF.

The gene calls are TRBV29-1 and TRBJ2-1; TRBD2 is a possible D gene (7 bases). Between the trimmed V and J ends, which lost 6 bases and 2 bases, there was a span of 11 bases. CDR1 SQVTM and CDR2 ANQGSEA come from the germline V gene. This CDR3 is 13 amino acids long. The CDR3 region is CSVPGGPYNEQFF. The DNA for the CDR3 is TGCAGCGTACCGGGGGGCCCCTACAATGAGCAGTTCTTC.

The chain joins TRBV6-2 or TRBV6-3 to TRBJ1-1, with TRBD1 identical over 9 bases. Looked up from germline, CDR1 is MNHEY and CDR2 is SVGEGT. The J segment lost 5 bases and the V segment lost 6 bases, leaving 10 bases of the junction unmatched. This CDR3 region has 15 residues. CDR3 DNA: TGTGCCAGCAGCGACCCCGGGACAGGGCGAACTGAAGCTTTCTTT. Protein: CASSDPGTGRTEAFF.

The chain links TRBV6-6 to TRBJ1-3; D uncertain. The germline V gene has CDR1 MNHNY and CDR2 SVGAGI (reference sequence). The CDR3 sequence is 16 residues long. The V and J ends lost 3 bases and 4 bases respectively, with 16 bases between them. CDR3 loop: CASSYDRSGRGNTIYF. The CDR3, as DNA: TGTGCCAGCAGTTATGACCGAAGCGGGAGAGGAAACACCATATATTTT.

The sample holds a few counts of this clone. This sequence joins TRBV20-1 and TRBJ2-7; a weak D match, TRBD2 (5 bases). Germline V gives CDR1 DFQATT, CDR2 SNEGSKA (reference sequence). CDR3 length equals 11 residues. Deletions cut 4 bases from V and 7 bases from J, with 11 bases between. CDR3 DNA: TGCAGTGCTACCGGATCGGGGGAGCAGTACTTC. Its translation is CSATGSGEQYF.

This clone was seen a single time. V is TRBV5-1 and J is TRBJ2-2, with TRBD2 matching over 10 bases. CDR1 and CDR2 (germline): SGHRS, YFSETQ. The CDR3 is 17 residues long. V shed 4 bases and J 4 bases; nucleotides not matched to a gene: 10. In DNA form, the CDR3 reads TGCGCCAGCAGCCCCCTTCGAGCGGGGGGGCTCACCGGGGAGCTGTTTTTT. The encoded protein is CASSPLRAGGLTGELFF. The entire variable domain, with the rest obtained from reference TRBV5-1 and TRBJ2-2, is as follows: KAGVTQTPRYLIKTRGQQVTLSCSPISGHRSVSWYQQTPGQGLQFLFEYFSETQRNKGNFPGRFSGRQFSNSRSEMNVSTLELGDSALYLCASSPLRAGGLTGELFFGEGSRLTVL.

This sequence joins TRBV4-3 and TRBJ2-5; D remains unclear. There are 13 residues in the CDR3. V was clipped by 2 bases and J by 5 bases, with 9 bases between them. Germline CDR1 is LGHNA and CDR2 is YSLEER. The CDR3 DNA follows: TGCGCCAGCAGCCAATCCCCCGTGGAGACCCAGTACTTC. Amino acids: CASSQSPVETQYF.

The chain carries TRBV28 and TRBJ1-4; D ambiguous. From germline, CDR1 is MDHEN and CDR2 SYDVKM. This CDR3 spans 15 amino acids. V lost 5 bases, J lost 8 bases, and 18 bases lay in between. DNA for the CDR3: TGTGCCAGCAGTCATCTGGCAACTGTGAACGAAAAACTGTTTTTT. Its protein product is CASSHLATVNEKLFF.

The chain has TRBV12-3 or TRBV12-4 and TRBJ1-1, with a weak D call TRBD1 (6 bases). V lost 6 bases, J lost 7 bases, and 9 bases lay in between. CDR3 length equals 11 residues. The chain's CDR3 is CASSSRGEAFF. CDR3 in DNA: TGTGCCAGCAGCTCCAGGGGTGAAGCTTTCTTT.

This rearrangement joins TRBV6-6 to TRBJ2-2; D is tentatively TRBD1 or TRBD2 (5 bases each). Looked up from germline, CDR1 is MNHNY and CDR2 is SVGAGI (reference sequence). The V gene lost 4 bases and the J gene lost 4 bases, with 16 bases spanning the gap. The CDR3 runs 16 residues. The CDR3 DNA sequence: TGTGCCAGCAGTTTTTCGAGGGCAGGGTCCACCGGGGAGCTGTTTTTT. Its protein is CASSFSRAGSTGELFF.